This T cell receptor beta chain was captured by sequencing in a study of T cell responses to AZD1222 COVID-19 vaccine. Study results and caveats: The study identified only five to seven AZD1222 recipients as seropositive at baseline. Nearly half of unique spike-specific TCRs reportedly avoided B.1.351 and B.1.1.7 mutated regions.

This CDR3 is 14 amino acids long. V lost 4 bases to trimming and J lost 0 bases, with 9 bases between them. The germline V gene encodes CDR1 SGHTA and CDR2 FQGNSA. Concerning this clone itself: Its target is unknown.

Sequencing used immunoSEQ multiplex PCR; TCRdb keeps in-frame clones, though not all of them. The table lists fewer than 200,000 clones, 75% to 90% of them singletons. This TCR was recovered from an adult in good health. The rearrangement links TRBV7-2 to TRBJ1-2; no firm D call. The source was peripheral blood, collected on day 0 of AZD1222 vaccination. The CDR3 region has the DNA TGTGCCAGCAGCTCGGGAGGGACTAACTATGGCTACACCTTC. It specifies CASSSGGTNYGYTF.